These 9 T cell receptor beta chains came from one sample sequenced in a study of regulatory T cells in long-lasting Graves disease. The sample's time point: newly diagnosed GD, antithyroid drugs for less than 3 months. After RNA was extracted from PBMCs, the TCR library was made from it. In building TCR beta libraries, iRepertoire HTBI primers were used together with Arm-PCR of CDR3 regions. Each CDR3 protein is one row after TCRdb ran MiXCR on the multiplex PCR reads. Among 520,000 or so distinct CDR3 sequences listed, 12% were seen once. This same sample was also taken into another study, of T cells in Graves' hyperthyroidism and ophthalmopathy.

The material was peripheral blood mononuclear cells (PBMCs), obtained at new diagnosis, from a patient treated with antithyroid drugs. These receptors were obtained from a young woman with Graves disease.

This clonotype showed up just a few times. The chain has TRBV19 and TRBJ2-7; TRBD1 is a possible D gene (6 bases). Germline assignment: CDR1 LNHDA and CDR2 SQIVND (reference sequence). Trimming took off 3 bases at V and 0 bases at J, with 9 bases between the two ends. The CDR3 sequence is 14 residues long. CDR3 residues: CASSIADSSYEQYF. The CDR3 nucleotides are TGTGCCAGTAGTATCGCGGACAGCTCCTACGAGCAGTACTTC.

This clonotype appeared many times. V is TRBV27 and J is TRBJ2-1; unclear D gene. The CDR3 loop spans 14 amino acids. V was clipped by 4 bases and J by 0 bases, with 7 bases between them. CDR1 MNHEY and CDR2 SMNVEV come from the germline V gene (reference sequence). The CDR3 DNA follows: TGTGCCAGCAGTTCTTCAGTCTCCTACAATGAGCAGTTCTTC. It yields the protein CASSSSVSYNEQFF.

The chain links TRBV7-2 to TRBJ2-1; 9 bases line up with TRBD2. The germline V gene has CDR1 SGHTA and CDR2 FQGNSA. With V trimmed by 1 base and J by 13 bases, 8 bases remained unmatched. This CDR3 comprises 14 residues. CDR3 residues: CASSLDSAGGPQFF. CDR3 nucleotides: TGTGCCAGCAGCTTAGACTCGGCGGGAGGGCCCCAGTTCTTC.

Concerning this clonotype itself: This likely reflects a read error, since a far larger clone is one base away. V is TRBV6-1 and J is TRBJ2-1, with 11 nucleotides matching TRBD1. This CDR3 has 15 amino acids. V dropped 1 base and J dropped 10; count of bases not matched to a gene: 6. Germline V gene lookup returns CDR1 MNHNS and CDR2 SASEGT. The CDR3: CASSEGTGGSYEQFF. CDR3 bases: TGTGCCAGCAGTGAAGGGACAGGGGGCTCCTACGAGCAGTTCTTC.

This clonotype was seen once. With a far larger clone one base away, a read error is the likely cause. This CDR3 is missing its conserved last phenylalanine or tryptophan, likely due to a read error. The genes are TRBV27 and TRBJ2-3; 7 nucleotides line up with TRBD1. Unmatched junction bases numbered 6, after V lost 2 bases and J lost 4 bases. The germline CDR1 and CDR2 sequences are MNHEY and SMNVEV (reference sequence). This CDR3 contains 15 residues. CDR3 sequence: CASSLTTGMPDTQYL. DNA for the CDR3: TGTGCCAGCAGTTTAACGACAGGGATGCCAGATACGCAGTATCTT.

The rearrangement joins TRBV25-1 to TRBJ2-5; TRBD1 matches at 9 bases. The germline V gene has CDR1 MGHDK and CDR2 SYGVNS. J lost 4 bases, V lost 9 bases, and 6 bases had no gene match. The CDR3 is made up of 13 amino acids. The CDR3 nucleotides read TGTGCCAGTCAACAGGGGGCAGCAGAGACCCAGTACTTC. Translating gives CASQQGAAETQYF.

The genes are TRBV5-1 and TRBJ1-3, with 9 bases that match TRBD1. The length of the CDR3 is 18 residues. The J segment lost 0 bases and the V segment lost 4 bases, leaving 11 bases of the junction unmatched. The V gene's germline CDR1 is SGHRS and CDR2 YFSETQ. The chain's CDR3 is CASSIGQGTLSSGNTIYF. CDR3 nucleotide sequence: TGCGCCAGCAGCATCGGACAGGGGACCCTTTCCTCTGGAAACACCATATATTTT.

The sample holds many counts of this clonotype. This chain connects TRBV28 to TRBJ1-5, with D hard to call. V lost 4 bases and J 2 bases, leaving 24 bases between the germline ends. From germline, CDR1 is MDHEN and CDR2 SYDVKM. The CDR3 extends over 19 amino acids. CDR3 loop: CASSSPRGGFGWGNQPQHF. CDR3 in DNA: TGTGCCAGCAGTTCCCCGCGAGGAGGGTTTGGATGGGGCAATCAGCCCCAGCATTTT.

This clonotype was seen repeatedly, ten times or more. The CDR3 bases are TGTGCCAGCAGTCCCGCCTTCCGGGACAGGGACTATGGCTACACCTTC. This codes for CASSPAFRDRDYGYTF. V gene TRBV28 combines with J gene TRBJ1-2; 9 positions agree with TRBD1. Germline CDR1 is MDHEN and CDR2 is SYDVKM. The J segment lost 3 bases and the V segment lost 5 bases, leaving 10 bases of the junction unmatched. The CDR3 covers 16 residues.